One TCR beta chain is described in this entry. CDR3 length: 13 residues. CDR1 GTSNPN and CDR2 SVGIG come from the germline V gene (reference sequence). Losses at the gene ends were 5 bases for V and 2 bases for J; bases not matched to a gene: 4. This record comes from a study of cytomegalovirus exposure and HLA in healthy donors. Primers for the PCR totalled 60 Vbeta and 13 Jbeta. TCRdb's copy holds only in-frame clones and misses some; the assay was immunoSEQ multiplex PCR. The data contain about 110,000 clones, over 70% of them singletons. This clonotype was sampled from a female donor in good health and CMV-seronegative. The chain links TRBV30 to TRBJ1-2; 8 bases are a match to TRBD1. The specimen sequenced was PBMCs. CDR3 sequence: CAWGQGRNYGYTF. CDR3 in DNA: TGTGCCTGGGGACAGGGTAGAAACTATGGCTACACCTTC. Combining the CDR3 with reference TRBV30 and TRBJ1-2 gives the whole variable domain SQTIHQWPATLVQPVGSPLSLECTVEGTSNPNLYWYRQAAGRGLQLLFYSVGIGQISSEVPQNLSASRPQDRQFILSSKKLLLSDSGFYLCAWGQGRNYGYTFGSGTRLTVV.